The T cell receptor (beta chain) under discussion was sequenced for a study of cytomegalovirus exposure and HLA in healthy donors. Study-level points and caveats: There were reportedly fewer N-insertions in an Asian-associated ancestry cluster than the roughly 670-donor mean, in a later analysis.

PCR was performed using 60 Vbeta and 13 Jbeta primers. In the authors' workflow: Later, roughly 80 million unique TCR beta chains were counted in an analysis, and 8.5 million to 13 million of them were shared. Here immunoSEQ multiplex PCR was the method, and the copy in TCRdb shows in-frame clones only, minus some. Clone size and V and J calls were adopted from that table, with D and trimming inferred from the DNA. Altogether 200,000 to 300,000 clones are present, about 83% being singletons, with the ten largest covering about 2%. This clone was detected only once. Its specificity is not known. CDR1 and CDR2 from the germline V gene are MNHNS and SASEGT. V was clipped by 3 bases and J by 13 bases; unmatched bases: 12. The CDR3 extends over 15 amino acids.

Specimen: PBMCs. V gene TRBV6-1 combines with J gene TRBJ2-6; 7 bases map to TRBD2. The sequence derives from a woman in her forties in good health and CMV-seropositive. CDR3 sequence reads: CASSDQRDRMEVLTF. CDR3 DNA: TGTGCCAGCAGTGATCAGCGGGACCGAATGGAGGTCCTGACTTTC.